This T cell receptor beta chain was obtained from a study of cytomegalovirus exposure and HLA in healthy donors. Primers included in the PCR were 60 Vbeta and 13 Jbeta primers. The method was immunoSEQ multiplex PCR; TCRdb's version includes in-frame clones alone and lacks a portion of them. The top ten hold 1.5% to 2% of the sample, which has more than 100,000 clones, less than 20% seen once. Study results and caveats: Common viral pathogens seemed, in a later analysis, to connect with several of the most significant clusters.

A remark on this clone: The target antigen is unknown.

Samples came from healthy bone marrow donors. CDR1 is GTSNPN, CDR2 SVGIG, per germline (reference sequence). V lost 4 bases, J lost 4 bases, and 12 bases lay in between. The CDR3 sequence is 13 residues long. Material: PBMCs. V and J are TRBV30 and TRBJ2-3; TRBD2 might be the D (6 bases). This TCR was sampled from a woman between 18 and 30 years old in good health and CMV-seronegative. CDR3 coding DNA: TGTGCCTGGACCGAAGGAGGGCCAGATACGCAGTATTTT. This gives the protein CAWTEGGPDTQYF. The variable domain in full, completed from reference TRBV30 and TRBJ2-3, reads SQTIHQWPATLVQPVGSPLSLECTVEGTSNPNLYWYRQAAGRGLQLLFYSVGIGQISSEVPQNLSASRPQDRQFILSSKKLLLSDSGFYLCAWTEGGPDTQYFGPGTRLTVL.